The 32 T cell receptor beta chains below were found in one sample sequenced in a study of shared clonotypes between healthy human individuals. Profiling relied on immunoSEQ multiplex PCR, and the TCRdb table lists in-frame clones only, not all of them. Of 2 million to 2.5 million clones in the sample, around 95% were seen once. Sequencing was carried out using naive CD4+ T cells sorted from blood. Sample subset: CD45RA+ positively selected. The source of these receptors is a young man in good health.

J is TRBJ2-2 and V is TRBV6-5; D call uncertain. V was cut by 6 bases and J by 1 base, with 9 bases left in between. The germline V gene encodes CDR1 MNHEY and CDR2 SVGAGI. There are 14 residues in the CDR3. The CDR3 is CASRESLNTGELFF. The CDR3 nucleotides read TGTGCCAGCAGGGAGAGCCTGAACACCGGGGAGCTGTTTTTT.

This chain uses TRBV7-8 with TRBJ1-6; no definite D call. The germline V gene encodes CDR1 SGHVS and CDR2 FQNEAQ. The V gene lost 5 bases and the J gene lost 7 bases, with 12 bases spanning the gap. This CDR3 has 14 amino acids. The chain's CDR3 is CASSVTASNSPLHF. DNA for the CDR3: TGTGCCAGCAGCGTTACCGCGAGCAATTCACCCCTCCACTTT.

The V call is TRBV6-1, the J call TRBJ1-2; unclear D gene. Germline CDR1 is MNHNS and CDR2 is SASEGT. Trimming took off 5 bases at V and 4 bases at J, with 8 bases between the two ends. CDR3 size: 12 residues. CDR3 nucleotides: TGTGCCAGCAGTCGTCAATTCTATGGCTACACCTTC. It yields the protein CASSRQFYGYTF.

As regards this clone: The identical CDR3 is also encoded by other nucleotide sequences in the sample. The chain couples TRBV9 to TRBJ2-7; 7 nucleotides agree with TRBD2. V lost 0 bases and J lost 2; bases outside the gene matches: 5. Germline CDR1 is SGDLS and CDR2 is YYNGEE. CDR3 length equals 15 residues. The CDR3 sequence: CASSVEASGTYEQYF. The CDR3, as DNA: TGTGCCAGCAGCGTAGAGGCTAGCGGTACCTACGAGCAGTACTTC.

The chain links TRBV30 to TRBJ1-2; TRBD1 might be the D (6 bases). The CDR3 is 16 residues long. Germline V gives CDR1 GTSNPN, CDR2 SVGIG (reference sequence). V was trimmed by 3 bases and J by 0 bases, leaving 17 bases between them. CDR3 sequence: CAWRGTLAGANYGYTF. DNA for the CDR3: TGTGCCTGGAGGGGGACACTGGCTGGAGCTAACTATGGCTACACCTTC.

The chain uses TRBV18 and TRBJ2-3; D ambiguous. Germline CDR1 reads KGHSH; CDR2 reads LQKENI. Trimming removed 2 bases from V and 1 base from J, with 7 bases in between. CDR3 length: 14 residues. In DNA, the CDR3 is TGTGCCAGCTCACCAGACCACGGCACAGATACGCAGTATTTT. Its translation: CASSPDHGTDTQYF.

The V gene is TRBV6-5, the J gene TRBJ2-7; 9 positions match TRBD1. V shed 7 bases and J 2 bases; nucleotides not matched to a gene: 6. The CDR3 contains 14 residues. Germline V gene lookup returns CDR1 MNHEY and CDR2 SVGAGI. CDR3 loop: CASTVDRGAYEQYF. DNA for the CDR3: TGTGCCAGCACCGTAGACAGGGGGGCCTACGAGCAGTACTTC.

The chain carries TRBV9 and TRBJ1-2, with D uncertain. The V end was cut by 3 bases, the J end by 8 bases, with 20 bases between. Germline CDR1 is SGDLS and CDR2 is YYNGEE. This CDR3 is built from 15 residues. This CDR3 reads CASSADLGPAGGYTF. CDR3 DNA: TGTGCCAGCAGCGCGGATTTGGGCCCGGCGGGGGGCTACACCTTC.

The CDR3 loop is CASSLTSGKETQYF. CDR3 nucleotide sequence: TGTGCCAGCAGCTTGACTAGCGGTAAAGAGACCCAGTACTTC. This chain joins TRBV5-4 and TRBJ2-5; 8 positions match TRBD2. Germline CDR1 is SGHNT and CDR2 is YYREEE (reference sequence). V was pared by 1 base and J by 3 bases, with 2 bases of the junction left unmatched. The CDR3 extends over 14 amino acids.

The rearrangement links TRBV5-6 to TRBJ2-3; D perhaps matches TRBD2 (5 bases). The CDR3 is 15 amino acids. Trimming removed 0 bases from V and 4 bases from J, with 12 bases in between. The germline CDR1 and CDR2 sequences are SGHDT and YYEEEE. The CDR3 coding sequence is TGTGCCAGCAGCTTGGATTACGGGGTAGCAGATACGCAGTATTTT. As protein: CASSLDYGVADTQYF.

The chain joins TRBV27 to TRBJ2-2; D may be TRBD1 (6 bases). The germline V and J ends were trimmed by 2 bases and 7 bases, with 11 bases remaining between them. The CDR3 sequence is 14 residues long. CDR1 and CDR2 from the germline V gene are MNHEY and SMNVEV (reference sequence). This CDR3 reads CASSLEVRGGELFF. The CDR3 nucleotides read TGTGCCAGCAGTTTAGAGGTCAGGGGCGGGGAGCTGTTTTTT.

The chain links TRBV21-1 to TRBJ2-5; the table's D call TRBD1 went unverified against the DNA. TRBV21-1 is described as a pseudogene. CDR3 length equals 15 residues. The CDR3 DNA is TGTGCCAGCAGCAATGAGACAGGGGTTGGAGAGACCCAGTACTTC. Its translation: CASSNETGVGETQYF.

This clone is a singleton in its sample. The chain is built from TRBV6-5 and TRBJ2-2; 10 bases are a match to TRBD2. Germline loops: CDR1 MNHEY, CDR2 SVGAGI. This CDR3 has 16 amino acids. The ends lost 4 bases at V and 3 bases at J; junction bases unmatched: 5. This chain's CDR3 is CASSLTSGTDTGELFF. In DNA, the CDR3 is TGTGCCAGCAGTTTAACTAGCGGGACGGACACCGGGGAGCTGTTTTTT.

This clone was recorded once. J is TRBJ1-1 and V is TRBV7-9; the D is unclear. There are 17 residues in the CDR3. Between the trimmed V and J ends, which lost 8 bases and 5 bases, there was a span of 27 bases. From germline, CDR1 is SEHNR and CDR2 FQNEAQ (reference sequence). CDR3 nucleotide sequence: TGTGCCAGCCGAGGCGACCTCGCAGGATCGGCGGGAACTGAAGCTTTCTTT. The encoded protein is CASRGDLAGSAGTEAFF.

V is TRBV4-1 and J is TRBJ1-6, with D possibly being TRBD1 (5 bases). Germline V gene sequence: CDR1 MGHRA, CDR2 YSYEKL. This CDR3 has 15 residues. V dropped 2 bases and J dropped 7 bases, with 12 bases sitting between them. This CDR3 reads CASSQQGGMNSPLHF. The CDR3, as DNA: TGCGCCAGCAGCCAACAGGGAGGTATGAATTCACCCCTCCACTTT.

The CDR3 coding sequence is TGCACCAGCAGCCACCCCAAAAGGAGTTTGAGGTTTTTT. This encodes CTSSHPKRSLRFF. The chain combines TRBV1 with TRBJ1-4. TRBV1 is described as a pseudogene. The CDR3 covers 13 residues.

The chain combines TRBV7-8 with TRBJ1-3; D not certain. This CDR3 region has 14 residues. Germline assignment: CDR1 SGHVS and CDR2 FQNEAQ. V lost 5 bases and J lost 0, with 8 bases in between. CDR3 in DNA: TGTGCCAGCAGCCAGACGGACTCTGGAAACACCATATATTTT. It codes for CASSQTDSGNTIYF. The whole variable domain, filled in from reference TRBV7-8 and TRBJ1-3, reads GAGVSQSPRYKVAKRGQDVALRCDPISGHVSLFWYQQALGQGPEFLTYFQNEAQLDKSGLPSDRFFAERPEGSVSTLKIQRTQQEDSAVYLCASSQTDSGNTIYFGEGSWLTVV.

The CDR3 sequence: CASSRTGTAPYEQYF. CDR3 nucleotides: TGTGCCAGCAGCCGTACCGGGACGGCCCCCTACGAGCAGTACTTC. The chain joins TRBV7-8 to TRBJ2-7; tentatively, D is TRBD1 or TRBD2 (5 bases each). The CDR3 consists of 15 residues. The germline V gene has CDR1 SGHVS and CDR2 FQNEAQ. Trimming stripped 5 bases from V and 2 bases from J, with 16 bases between.

V is TRBV4-1 and J is TRBJ1-3; tentative D call: TRBD1 (6 bases). CDR3 size: 19 residues. Trimming cost V 3 bases and J 0 bases, with 21 bases left between them. Germline CDR1 reads MGHRA; CDR2 reads YSYEKL. CDR3 in amino acids: CASSHRQARISSSGNTIYF. CDR3 DNA sequence: TGCGCCAGCAGCCACCGACAGGCCCGCATATCGAGCTCTGGAAACACCATATATTTT.

The table lists this clone with a count of one. The CDR3 spells CASSYGGTENEQFF. Here the CDR3 DNA reads TGCGCCAGCAGCTACGGCGGGACGGAGAATGAGCAGTTCTTC. This chain uses TRBV5-1 with TRBJ2-1; TRBD2 might be the D (6 bases). V was trimmed by 3 bases and J by 7 bases, leaving 14 bases between them. The germline V gene has CDR1 SGHRS and CDR2 YFSETQ. The CDR3 is 14 residues long.

Comments on this clone: Other DNA sequences in this sample translate to the same CDR3. The chain carries TRBV30 and TRBJ2-5; possibly TRBD1 or TRBD2 for D (6 bases each). Germline CDR1 and CDR2: GTSNPN and SVGIG (reference sequence). The CDR3 has 15 amino acids. The V end was cut by 5 bases, the J end by 2 bases, with 18 bases between. CDR3 in DNA: TGTGCCTGGGCGAAGGGGGGTCGACGGCAAGAGACCCAGTACTTC. Amino acid sequence: CAWAKGGRRQETQYF.

This chain uses TRBV20-1 with TRBJ2-1; D is undetermined. This CDR3 is built from 11 residues. Germline loops: CDR1 DFQATT, CDR2 SNEGSKA (reference sequence). V was clipped by 2 bases and J by 9 bases, with 8 bases between them. The CDR3 spells CSARWAIEQFF. The CDR3 DNA reads as TGCAGTGCTAGATGGGCGATTGAGCAGTTCTTC.

This clone was detected only once. The chain links TRBV13 to TRBJ2-1; D assignment may be TRBD1 or TRBD2 (6 bases each). The CDR3 has 14 amino acids. Trimming removed 3 bases at V and 12 bases at J, with 18 bases between. Germline V lookup: CDR1 PRHDT, CDR2 FYEKMQ (reference sequence). The CDR3 spells CASSFSGVSGVQFF. CDR3 DNA: TGTGCCAGCAGCTTCTCGGGGGTCTCAGGGGTGCAGTTCTTC.

The chain employs TRBV15 and TRBJ1-1; D not certain. Germline CDR1 reads LNHNV; CDR2 reads YYDKDF (reference sequence). CDR3 length: 14 residues. Trimming took 2 bases from V and 3 from J, leaving 10 bases between them. This chain's CDR3 is CATSRPKWDTEAFF. The CDR3 nucleotides read TGTGCCACCAGCAGACCAAAGTGGGACACTGAAGCTTTCTTT. The entire variable domain, with the rest obtained from reference TRBV15 and TRBJ1-1, is as follows: DAMVIQNPRYQVTQFGKPVTLSCSQTLNHNVMYWYQQKSSQAPKLLFHYYDKDFNNEADTPDNFQSRRPNTSFCFLDIRSPGLGDTAMYLCATSRPKWDTEAFFGQGTRLTVV.

CDR3 protein: CASSPPPSSGKGNEQYF. The CDR3 bases are TGTGCCAGCAGCCCCCCACCCTCTAGCGGGAAGGGAAACGAGCAGTACTTC. The chain is built from TRBV9 and TRBJ2-7; TRBD2 matches at 9 bases. The CDR3 extends over 17 amino acids. The germline V gene has CDR1 SGDLS and CDR2 YYNGEE. With V trimmed by 4 bases and J by 5 bases, 16 bases remained unmatched.

This clone was seen just once. This rearrangement joins TRBV19 to TRBJ1-6; 10 nucleotides line up with TRBD1. The germline V gene encodes CDR1 LNHDA and CDR2 SQIVND (reference sequence). V lost 4 bases to trimming and J lost 6 bases; unmatched junction nucleotides: 6. The CDR3 is 16 residues long. The CDR3 DNA follows: TGTGCCAGTAGTACCCGGACAGGGGGAGGTAATTCACCCCTCCACTTT. It codes for CASSTRTGGGNSPLHF.

The CDR3 sequence: CASSLNHPDTQYF. CDR3 nucleotides: TGTGCCAGCAGCTTAAATCACCCAGATACGCAGTATTTT. The chain uses TRBV7-2 and TRBJ2-3; D uncertain. V was pared by 2 bases and J by 4 bases, with 7 bases between. From germline, CDR1 is SGHTA and CDR2 FQGNSA. CDR3 length equals 13 residues. The whole variable domain, remainder taken from reference TRBV7-2 and TRBJ2-3, is GAGVSQSPSNKVTEKGKDVELRCDPISGHTALYWYRQSLGQGLEFLIYFQGNSAPDKSGLPSDRFSAERTGGSVSTLTIQRTQQEDSAVYLCASSLNHPDTQYFGPGTRLTVL.

The rearrangement joins TRBV5-1 to TRBJ2-7, with D perhaps matching TRBD1 (6 bases). The CDR3 is 14 residues long. Germline CDR1 reads SGHRS; CDR2 reads YFSETQ. V was clipped by 4 bases and J by 3 bases, with 14 bases between them. The CDR3 spells CASSKTSGDYEQYF. As DNA, the CDR3 is TGCGCCAGCAGCAAGACCTCAGGGGACTACGAGCAGTACTTC.

CDR3 sequence: CAWSVQGAMNEQFF. The CDR3 DNA sequence: TGTGCCTGGAGTGTACAGGGGGCTATGAATGAGCAGTTCTTC. The rearrangement uses TRBV30 and TRBJ2-1; 9 bases agree with TRBD1. The length of the CDR3 is 14 residues. CDR1 GTSNPN and CDR2 SVGIG come from the germline V gene (reference sequence). Trimming removed 0 bases from V and 7 bases from J; junction bases left unmatched: 4.

This clone was recorded once. The CDR3 DNA reads TGTGCCAGCAGCTTGGGGCAGGACACCTACGAGCAGTACTTC. Amino acids: CASSLGQDTYEQYF. The rearrangement links TRBV5-4 to TRBJ2-7; D possibly corresponds to TRBD1 (5 bases). The CDR3 sequence is 14 residues long. Germline assignment: CDR1 SGHNT and CDR2 YYREEE (reference sequence). V gave up 0 bases and J gave up 2 bases, with 9 bases separating them.

Remarks on this clone: Other DNA variants within this sample encode the same CDR3. The chain recombines TRBV6-5 with TRBJ1-1; D uncertain. V was trimmed by 3 bases and J by 1 base, leaving 6 bases between them. This CDR3 has 13 residues. Per germline, CDR1 MNHEY and CDR2 SVGAGI. The CDR3: CASSYSKNTEAFF. The CDR3 bases are TGTGCCAGCAGTTATAGTAAGAACACTGAAGCTTTCTTT.

This chain connects TRBV29-1 to TRBJ1-1; D might be TRBD1 (6 bases). CDR3 length: 14 residues. Germline CDR1 SQVTM, CDR2 ANQGSEA. V lost 5 bases and J 1 base, leaving 14 bases between the germline ends. The CDR3, as DNA: TGCAGCGTTCAAAAGGCAGGGGCGAACACTGAAGCTTTCTTT. Protein sequence: CSVQKAGANTEAFF.